This record concerns one T cell receptor (beta chain) sequence. The antigen remains undetermined. This sample stems from a study of shared clonotypes between healthy human individuals. As for the study in general: Per donor, CD8 memory used one plate, CD8 naive used two, CD4 memory used three and CD4 naive used three.

General study results and limits: The naive CD4 repertoires of a few donors were compared, and approximately 5% of clonotypes were shared. Rarefaction showed sorted-subset sequencing was incomplete despite large depth.

Assay runs were performed at deep level. Assay: immunoSEQ multiplex PCR; the TCRdb copy retains only in-frame clones and omits some. The table records some 2.4 million clones, 80% to 95% of them present only once. Unmatched junction bases numbered 8, after V lost 3 bases and J lost 10 bases. CDR1 is SNHLY and CDR2 is FYNNEI in the germline V gene. This CDR3 comprises 14 residues. Sample: naive CD4+ T cells from PBMCs. Subset given: CD45RA+ positively selected. The TCR originated in a man aged 18 to 29 in good health. Some clones in this sample may be carry-over from other donors' samples. J is TRBJ1-4 and V is TRBV2; the match to TRBD1 covers 7 bases. Written as DNA, the CDR3 is TGTGCCAGCAGTGAGGGCTACAGGGGAGGAAAACTGTTTTTT. Protein product: CASSEGYRGGKLFF.